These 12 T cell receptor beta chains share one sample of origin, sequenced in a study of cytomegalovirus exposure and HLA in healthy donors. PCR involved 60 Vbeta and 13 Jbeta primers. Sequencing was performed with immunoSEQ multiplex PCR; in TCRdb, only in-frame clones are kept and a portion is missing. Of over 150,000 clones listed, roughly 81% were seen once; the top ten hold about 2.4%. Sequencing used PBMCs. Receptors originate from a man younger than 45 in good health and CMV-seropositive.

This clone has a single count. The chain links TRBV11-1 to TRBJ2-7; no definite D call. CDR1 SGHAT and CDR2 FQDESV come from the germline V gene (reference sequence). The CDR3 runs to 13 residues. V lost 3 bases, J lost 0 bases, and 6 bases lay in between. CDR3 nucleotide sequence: TGTGCCAGCAGCTTGTCTAACTCCTACGAGCAGTACTTC. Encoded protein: CASSLSNSYEQYF.

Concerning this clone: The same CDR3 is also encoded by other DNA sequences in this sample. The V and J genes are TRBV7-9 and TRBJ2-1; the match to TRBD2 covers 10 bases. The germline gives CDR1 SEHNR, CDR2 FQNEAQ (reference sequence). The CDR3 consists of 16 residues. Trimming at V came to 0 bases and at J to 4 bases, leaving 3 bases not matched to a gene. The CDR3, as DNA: TGTGCCAGCAGCTTAGCACTAGCGGGGACTTACAATGAGCAGTTCTTC. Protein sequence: CASSLALAGTYNEQFF. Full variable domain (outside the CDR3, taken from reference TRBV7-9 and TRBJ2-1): DTGVSQNPRHKITKRGQNVTFRCDPISEHNRLYWYRQTLGQGPEFLTYFQNEAQLEKSRLLSDRFSAERPKGSFSTLEIQRTEQGDSAMYLCASSLALAGTYNEQFFGPGTRLTVL.

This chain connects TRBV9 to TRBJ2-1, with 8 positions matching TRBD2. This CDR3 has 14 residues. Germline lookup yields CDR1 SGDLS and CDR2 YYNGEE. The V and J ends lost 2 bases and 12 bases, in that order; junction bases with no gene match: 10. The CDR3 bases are TGTGCCAGCAGCGTCGAGGGGGGAACTAGCGGGCAGTTCTTC. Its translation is CASSVEGGTSGQFF. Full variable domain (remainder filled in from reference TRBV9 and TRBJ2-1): DSGVTQTPKHLITATGQRVTLRCSPRSGDLSVYWYQQSLDQGLQFLIQYYNGEERAKGNILERFSAQQFPDLHSELNLSSLELGDSALYFCASSVEGGTSGQFFGPGTRLTVL.

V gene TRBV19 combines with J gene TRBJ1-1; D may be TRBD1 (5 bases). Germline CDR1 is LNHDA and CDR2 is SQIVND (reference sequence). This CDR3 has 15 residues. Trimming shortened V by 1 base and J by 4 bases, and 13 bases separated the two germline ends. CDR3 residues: CASSIALTGRTEAFF. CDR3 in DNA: TGTGCCAGTAGTATAGCTCTTACAGGCCGCACTGAAGCTTTCTTT.

Here the CDR3 reads CASSHGTGATNEKLFF. CDR3 bases: TGTGCCAGCAGCCACGGGACAGGTGCAACTAATGAAAAACTGTTTTTT. The J gene is TRBJ1-4, the V gene TRBV5-5, with TRBD1 identical over 8 bases. V lost 4 bases, J lost 0 bases, and 5 bases stayed unmatched. The CDR3 consists of 16 residues. Germline CDR1 reads SGHKS; CDR2 reads YYEKEE (reference sequence).

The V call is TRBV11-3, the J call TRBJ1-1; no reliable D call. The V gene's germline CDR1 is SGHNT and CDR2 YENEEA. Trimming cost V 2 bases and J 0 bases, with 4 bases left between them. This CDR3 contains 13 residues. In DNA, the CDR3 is TGTGCCAGCAGCTTATTTATGAACACTGAAGCTTTCTTT. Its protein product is CASSLFMNTEAFF. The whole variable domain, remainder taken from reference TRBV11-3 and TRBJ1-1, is EAGVVQSPRYKIIEKKQPVAFWCNPISGHNTLYWYLQNLGQGPELLIRYENEEAVDDSQLPKDRFSAERLKGVDSTLKIQPAELGDSAVYLCASSLFMNTEAFFGQGTRLTVV.

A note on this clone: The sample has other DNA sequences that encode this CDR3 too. The CDR3 region is CASSLSNNEQFF. For the CDR3, the DNA is TGTGCCAGCAGCTTAAGCAACAATGAGCAGTTCTTC. This chain connects TRBV11-2 to TRBJ2-1, with D unresolved. Trimming stripped 2 bases from V and 5 bases from J, with 4 bases between. Germline CDR1 and CDR2: SGHAT and FQNNGV. The CDR3 has 12 amino acids.

CDR3 DNA: TGTGCCACAGAACGGCCGGCAGGGGGGGGCTACACCTTC. It yields the protein CATERPAGGGYTF. V gene TRBV6-1 combines with J gene TRBJ1-2, with TRBD1 matching 7 bases. CDR1 and CDR2 (germline): MNHNS, SASEGT. J lost 8 bases, V lost 10 bases, and 13 bases had no gene match. CDR3 size: 13 residues.

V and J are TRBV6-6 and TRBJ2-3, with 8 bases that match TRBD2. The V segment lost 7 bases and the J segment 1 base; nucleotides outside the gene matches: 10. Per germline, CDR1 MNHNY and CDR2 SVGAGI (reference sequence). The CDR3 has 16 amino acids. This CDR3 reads CASNPLSAGGTDTQYF. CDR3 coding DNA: TGTGCCAGCAACCCTCTCTCAGCGGGAGGCACAGATACGCAGTATTTT.

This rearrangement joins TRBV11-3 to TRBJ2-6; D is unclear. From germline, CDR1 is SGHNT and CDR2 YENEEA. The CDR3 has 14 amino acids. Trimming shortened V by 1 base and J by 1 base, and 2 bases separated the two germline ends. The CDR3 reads CASSLVSGANVLTF. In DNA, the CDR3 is TGTGCCAGCAGCTTAGTATCTGGGGCCAACGTCCTGACTTTC.

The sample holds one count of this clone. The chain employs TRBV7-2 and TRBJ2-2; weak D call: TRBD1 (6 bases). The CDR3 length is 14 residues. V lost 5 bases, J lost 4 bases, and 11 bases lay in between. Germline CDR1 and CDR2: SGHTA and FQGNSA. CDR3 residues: CASSRGQSTGELFF. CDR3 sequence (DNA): TGTGCCAGCAGCCGAGGACAGTCCACCGGGGAGCTGTTTTTT.

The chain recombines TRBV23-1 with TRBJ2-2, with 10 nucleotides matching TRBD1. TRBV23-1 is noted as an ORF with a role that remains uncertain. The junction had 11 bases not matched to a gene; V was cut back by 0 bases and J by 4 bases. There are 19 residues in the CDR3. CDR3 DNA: TGCGCCAGCAGTCAATCGGGACCAGGGACAGGGGCCATCACCGGGGAGCTGTTTTTT. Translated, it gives CASSQSGPGTGAITGELFF.